This T cell receptor beta chain emerged from a study of blood T cell repertoires in COVID-19. The CDR3 length is 14 residues. Trimming removed 8 bases from V and 4 bases from J, with 17 bases in between. Looked up from germline, CDR1 is MNHNY and CDR2 is SVGAGI (reference sequence). Here immunoSEQ multiplex PCR was the method, and the copy in TCRdb shows in-frame clones only, minus some. This sample yields about 170,000 clones, of which about 86% are seen a single time; roughly 9.7% belongs to the top ten. Followed longitudinally, the Seattle patients had been enrolled during active infection. This chain uses TRBV6-6 with TRBJ1-1, with a weak D call TRBD1 (6 bases). The sequenced sample was peripheral blood. The TCR originated in a woman aged 55-70 years with COVID-19, enrolled during active disease. CDR3: CASGKIGQFTEAFF. CDR3 nucleotide sequence: TGTGCCAGCGGGAAGATCGGACAGTTCACTGAAGCTTTCTTT.